This T cell receptor beta chain was observed in a study of OX40 agonist ivuxolimab in advanced cancers. On the study more broadly: People in dose escalation had one of these cancers: hepatocellular carcinoma, melanoma, renal cell or head and neck cancer. Findings and caveats of the study: The study observed clonal expansion of CD4+ and CD8+ blood T cells by week 6 at 0.1 to 3.0 mg/kg.

Measured with immunoSEQ multiplex PCR; TCRdb has only the in-frame clones, and not every one. The sample lists about 100,000 clones, around nine tenths seen once, with less than 0.2% in the top ten. CDR3 size: 15 residues. Germline V gene data show CDR1 as MNHNS and CDR2 as SASEGT. V lost 5 bases, J lost 4 bases, and 8 bases stayed unmatched. On cycle 4 day 1 and cycle 7 day 1, as well as at baseline, blood was sampled. Only a few counts were recorded for this clone. Antigen: not known. The chain has TRBV6-1 and TRBJ1-1; 9 positions match TRBD1. The source is an adult with an advanced solid tumor such as melanoma, head and neck, liver or kidney cancer. The specimen comprised CD4+ or CD8+ T cells sorted from blood, sampled in a trial of the OX40 agonist ivuxolimab. As DNA, the CDR3 is TGTGCCAGCAGTTCAAAGACAGGGGGAAGCACTGAAGCTTTCTTT. Translated: CASSSKTGGSTEAFF.